The rows below give T cell receptor beta chains drawn from one sample of a study of blood T cell repertoires in COVID-19. The protocol was immunoSEQ multiplex PCR, while the TCRdb copy is restricted to in-frame clones and leaves out a portion. The sample lists 30,000 to 35,000 clones, about 89% seen once, with 9.9% in the top ten. The sample was peripheral blood. These receptors all come from a human donor with active COVID-19. The donor label of this sample is uncertain. CDR3s include the opening cysteine and the closing phenylalanine or tryptophan. Fields, in order: J gene, D gene, V gene, clone size, CDR3 protein, CDR3 DNA. The D gene is left open where the match is weak. Size values are once, few and many counts, or a class for expanded clones, and some rows have none.

J gene: TRBJ2-5
D gene: TRBD1
V gene: TRBV27
clone size: -
CDR3 protein: CASSLSGQWETQYF
CDR3 DNA: TGTGCCAGCAGTTTATCGGGACAGTGGGAGACCCAGTACTTC

J gene: TRBJ2-3
D gene: TRBD2
V gene: TRBV28
clone size: -
CDR3 protein: CASSLPGLAGVRTDTQYF
CDR3 DNA: TGTGCCAGCAGTTTACCGGGACTAGCGGGAGTGCGGACAGATACGCAGTATTTT

J gene: TRBJ1-1
D gene: -
V gene: TRBV5-1
clone size: -
CDR3 protein: CASTHGGTEAFF
CDR3 DNA: TGCGCCAGCACCCACGGAGGCACTGAAGCTTTCTTT

J gene: TRBJ1-5
D gene: -
V gene: TRBV19
clone size: -
CDR3 protein: CASKAFATQPQHF
CDR3 DNA: TGTGCCAGTAAAGCGTTCGCGACTCAGCCCCAGCATTTT

J gene: TRBJ2-5
D gene: -
V gene: TRBV11-2
clone size: once
CDR3 protein: CASSLSRAGQETQYF
CDR3 DNA: TGTGCCAGCAGCTTAAGTCGTGCGGGACAAGAGACCCAGTACTTC

J gene: TRBJ2-1
D gene: TRBD2
V gene: TRBV7-6
clone size: -
CDR3 protein: CASSLRREGTYNEQFF
CDR3 DNA: TGTGCCAGCAGCTTAAGGAGGGAGGGCACCTACAATGAGCAGTTCTTC

J gene: TRBJ2-7
D gene: -
V gene: TRBV30
clone size: -
CDR3 protein: CAWSEGLPLYEQYF
CDR3 DNA: TGTGCCTGGAGTGAGGGACTGCCCCTCTACGAGCAGTACTTC

J gene: TRBJ2-2
D gene: TRBD2
V gene: TRBV7-9
clone size: -
CDR3 protein: CASSFAGGPTGELFF
CDR3 DNA: TGTGCCAGCAGCTTCGCGGGAGGGCCAACCGGGGAGCTGTTTTTT

J gene: TRBJ1-2
D gene: -
V gene: TRBV13
clone size: -
CDR3 protein: CASSLLTGYGYTF
CDR3 DNA: TGTGCCAGCAGCTTACTTACCGGCTATGGCTACACCTTC

J gene: TRBJ1-6
D gene: TRBD1
V gene: TRBV30
clone size: -
CDR3 protein: CAWSHQQGARNSPLHF
CDR3 DNA: TGTGCCTGGAGTCACCAACAGGGGGCTCGGAATTCACCCCTCCACTTT

J gene: TRBJ2-3
D gene: TRBD2
V gene: TRBV4-1
clone size: -
CDR3 protein: CASSPLPTSGGHNTDTQYF
CDR3 DNA: TGCGCCAGCAGCCCCCTCCCGACTAGCGGGGGGCATAACACAGATACGCAGTATTTT

J gene: TRBJ2-7
D gene: -
V gene: TRBV6-2/TRBV6-3
clone size: -
CDR3 protein: CASSSGMSGEQYF
CDR3 DNA: TGTGCCAGCAGTTCCGGGATGAGTGGCGAGCAGTACTTC

J gene: TRBJ2-1
D gene: -
V gene: TRBV6-2/TRBV6-3
clone size: -
CDR3 protein: CASSYLAVTLNEQFF
CDR3 DNA: TGTGCCAGCAGTTATCTGGCGGTAACCCTCAATGAGCAGTTCTTC

J gene: TRBJ2-1
D gene: -
V gene: TRBV11-3
clone size: -
CDR3 protein: CASSTTRGDNEQFF
CDR3 DNA: TGTGCCAGCAGCACAACCCGGGGAGACAATGAGCAGTTCTTC

J gene: TRBJ2-7
D gene: TRBD1
V gene: TRBV5-1
clone size: -
CDR3 protein: CASTMTGAYEQYF
CDR3 DNA: TGCGCCAGCACCATGACAGGGGCCTACGAGCAGTACTTC

J gene: TRBJ1-5
D gene: TRBD1
V gene: TRBV6-5
clone size: -
CDR3 protein: CASSPGTGGSQPQHF
CDR3 DNA: TGTGCCAGCAGTCCCGGGACAGGGGGCAGTCAGCCCCAGCATTTT

J gene: TRBJ1-3
D gene: -
V gene: TRBV20-1
clone size: -
CDR3 protein: CSATTSNTIYF
CDR3 DNA: TGCAGTGCTACAACCAGTAACACCATATATTTT

J gene: TRBJ1-2
D gene: -
V gene: TRBV27
clone size: -
CDR3 protein: CASSSDRNYGYTF
CDR3 DNA: TGTGCCAGCAGTTCTGACAGGAACTATGGCTACACCTTC

J gene: TRBJ1-2
D gene: -
V gene: TRBV7-9
clone size: once
CDR3 protein: CASSLDSMGYTF
CDR3 DNA: TGTGCCAGCAGCTTGGACTCCATGGGCTACACCTTC

J gene: TRBJ2-3
D gene: -
V gene: TRBV30
clone size: -
CDR3 protein: CAWSEGTTVITDTQYF
CDR3 DNA: TGTGCCTGGAGTGAAGGGACAACAGTAATCACAGATACGCAGTATTTT

J gene: TRBJ2-7
D gene: -
V gene: TRBV5-6
clone size: once
CDR3 protein: CASSLPGASYEQYF
CDR3 DNA: TGTGCCAGCAGCTTGCCAGGGGCCTCCTACGAGCAGTACTTC

J gene: TRBJ2-7
D gene: TRBD1
V gene: TRBV5-1
clone size: -
CDR3 protein: CASSSTPGQGGEQYF
CDR3 DNA: TGCGCCAGCAGCTCCACCCCGGGACAGGGCGGCGAGCAGTACTTC

J gene: TRBJ2-5
D gene: TRBD2
V gene: TRBV14
clone size: -
CDR3 protein: CASSQDSGNGLETQYF
CDR3 DNA: TGTGCCAGCAGCCAAGACAGCGGGAATGGGTTAGAGACCCAGTACTTC

J gene: TRBJ2-1
D gene: TRBD2
V gene: TRBV27
clone size: -
CDR3 protein: CASRLAGVYNEQFF
CDR3 DNA: TGTGCCAGCAGACTAGCGGGGGTCTACAATGAGCAGTTCTTC

J gene: TRBJ2-7
D gene: -
V gene: TRBV30
clone size: -
CDR3 protein: CAWSHGVYEQYF
CDR3 DNA: TGTGCCTGGAGTCACGGTGTTTACGAGCAGTACTTC

J gene: TRBJ2-7
D gene: -
V gene: TRBV5-1
clone size: -
CDR3 protein: CASRGVFSSYEQYF
CDR3 DNA: TGCGCCAGTAGGGGTGTTTTTAGCTCCTACGAGCAGTACTTC